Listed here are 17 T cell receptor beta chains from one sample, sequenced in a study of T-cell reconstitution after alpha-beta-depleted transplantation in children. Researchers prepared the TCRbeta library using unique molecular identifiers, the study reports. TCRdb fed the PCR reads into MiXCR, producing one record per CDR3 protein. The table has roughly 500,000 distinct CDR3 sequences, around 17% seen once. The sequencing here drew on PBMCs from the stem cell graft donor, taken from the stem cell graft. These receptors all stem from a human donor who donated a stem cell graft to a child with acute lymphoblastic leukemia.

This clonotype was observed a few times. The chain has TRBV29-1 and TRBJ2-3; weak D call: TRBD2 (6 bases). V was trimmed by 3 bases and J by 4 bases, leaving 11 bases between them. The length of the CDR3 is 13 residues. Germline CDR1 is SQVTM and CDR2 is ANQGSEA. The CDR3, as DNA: TGCAGCGTTGATACGGGGGTCCCAGATACGCAGTATTTT. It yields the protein CSVDTGVPDTQYF.

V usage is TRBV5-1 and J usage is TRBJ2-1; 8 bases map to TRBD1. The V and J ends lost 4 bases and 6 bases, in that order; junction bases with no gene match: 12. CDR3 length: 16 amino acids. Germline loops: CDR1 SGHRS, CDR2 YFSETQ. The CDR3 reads CASSIWPDRVGNEQFF. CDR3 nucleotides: TGCGCCAGCAGCATTTGGCCGGACAGGGTGGGCAATGAGCAGTTCTTC.

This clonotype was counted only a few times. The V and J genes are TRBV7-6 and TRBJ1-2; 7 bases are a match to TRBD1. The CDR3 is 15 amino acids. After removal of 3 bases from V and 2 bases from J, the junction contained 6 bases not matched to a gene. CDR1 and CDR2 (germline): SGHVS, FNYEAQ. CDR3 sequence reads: CASSLKQGQNYGYTF. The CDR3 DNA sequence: TGTGCCAGCAGCTTGAAACAGGGGCAGAACTATGGCTACACCTTC.

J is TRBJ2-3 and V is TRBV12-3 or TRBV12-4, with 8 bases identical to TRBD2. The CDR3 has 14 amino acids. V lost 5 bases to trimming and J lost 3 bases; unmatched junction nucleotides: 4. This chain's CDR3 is CASSKAGATDTQYF. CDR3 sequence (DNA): TGTGCCAGCAGTAAAGCGGGAGCTACAGATACGCAGTATTTT.

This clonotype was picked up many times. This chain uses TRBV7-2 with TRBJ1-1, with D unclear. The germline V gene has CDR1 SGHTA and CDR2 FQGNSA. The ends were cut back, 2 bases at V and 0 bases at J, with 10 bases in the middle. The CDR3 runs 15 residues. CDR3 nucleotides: TGTGCCAGCAGCTTATCCGCCAGCATGAACACTGAAGCTTTCTTT. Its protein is CASSLSASMNTEAFF.

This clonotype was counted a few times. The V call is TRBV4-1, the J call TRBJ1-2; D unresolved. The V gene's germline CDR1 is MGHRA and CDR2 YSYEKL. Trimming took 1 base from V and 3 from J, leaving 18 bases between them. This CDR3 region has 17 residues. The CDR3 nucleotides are TGCGCCAGCAGCCAAGGACGGCCTTACCGCGCCTACTATGGCTACACCTTC. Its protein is CASSQGRPYRAYYGYTF.

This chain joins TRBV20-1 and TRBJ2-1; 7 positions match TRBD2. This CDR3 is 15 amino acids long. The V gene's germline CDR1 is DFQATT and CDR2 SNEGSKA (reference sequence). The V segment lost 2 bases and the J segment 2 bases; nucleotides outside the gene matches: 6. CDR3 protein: CSARWGEGTYNEQFF. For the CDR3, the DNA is TGCAGTGCTAGATGGGGGGAGGGGACCTACAATGAGCAGTTCTTC.

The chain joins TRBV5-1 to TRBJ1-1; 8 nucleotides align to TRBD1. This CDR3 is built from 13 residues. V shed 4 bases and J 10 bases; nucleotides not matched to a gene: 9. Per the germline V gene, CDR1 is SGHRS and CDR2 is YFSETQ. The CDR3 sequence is CASSGGQDGRAFF. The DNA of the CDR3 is TGCGCCAGCAGCGGGGGACAGGACGGAAGAGCTTTCTTT.

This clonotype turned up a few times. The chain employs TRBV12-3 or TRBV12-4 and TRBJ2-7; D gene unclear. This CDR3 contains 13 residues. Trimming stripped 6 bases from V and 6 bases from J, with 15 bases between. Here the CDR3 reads CASRLAPALEQYF. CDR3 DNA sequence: TGTGCCAGCAGACTGGCCCCAGCTCTCGAGCAGTACTTC.

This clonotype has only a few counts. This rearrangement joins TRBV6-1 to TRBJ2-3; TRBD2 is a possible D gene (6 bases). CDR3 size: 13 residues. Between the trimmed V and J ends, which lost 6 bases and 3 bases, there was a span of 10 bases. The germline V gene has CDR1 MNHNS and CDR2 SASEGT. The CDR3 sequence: CASRRDGTDTQYF. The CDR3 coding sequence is TGTGCCAGCAGGCGGGATGGAACAGATACGCAGTATTTT.

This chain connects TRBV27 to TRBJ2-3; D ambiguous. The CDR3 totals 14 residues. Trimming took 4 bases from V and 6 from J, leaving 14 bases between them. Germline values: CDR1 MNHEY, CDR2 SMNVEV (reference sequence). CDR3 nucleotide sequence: TGTGCCAGCAGTTCGGCTTATCTAGTCGATACGCAGTATTTT. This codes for CASSSAYLVDTQYF.

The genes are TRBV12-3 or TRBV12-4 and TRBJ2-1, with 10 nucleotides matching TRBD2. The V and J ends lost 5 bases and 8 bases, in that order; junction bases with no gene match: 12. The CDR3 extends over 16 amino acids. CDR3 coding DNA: TGTGCCAGCAGTCCCGTGAGCGGGAGGGCCAGCGATGAGCAGTTCTTC. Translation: CASSPVSGRASDEQFF.

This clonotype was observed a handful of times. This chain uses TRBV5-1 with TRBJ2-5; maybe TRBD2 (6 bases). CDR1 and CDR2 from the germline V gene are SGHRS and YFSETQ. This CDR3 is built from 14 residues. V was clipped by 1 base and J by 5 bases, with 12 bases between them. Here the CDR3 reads CASSLHRDSETQYF. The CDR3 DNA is TGCGCCAGCAGCTTGCATCGGGACTCGGAGACCCAGTACTTC.

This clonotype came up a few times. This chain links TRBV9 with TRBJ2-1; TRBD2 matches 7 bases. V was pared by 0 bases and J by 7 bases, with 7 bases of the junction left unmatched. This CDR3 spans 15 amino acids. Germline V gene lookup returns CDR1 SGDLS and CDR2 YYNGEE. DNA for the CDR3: TGTGCCAGCAGCGTAGCTAGCGGCTCTACTAATGAGCAGTTCTTC. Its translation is CASSVASGSTNEQFF.

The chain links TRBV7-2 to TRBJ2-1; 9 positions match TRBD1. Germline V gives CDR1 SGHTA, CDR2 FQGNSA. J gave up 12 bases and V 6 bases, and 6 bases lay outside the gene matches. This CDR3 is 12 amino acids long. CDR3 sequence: CASSQGQGLQFF. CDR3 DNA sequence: TGTGCCAGCAGTCAGGGACAGGGACTGCAGTTCTTC.

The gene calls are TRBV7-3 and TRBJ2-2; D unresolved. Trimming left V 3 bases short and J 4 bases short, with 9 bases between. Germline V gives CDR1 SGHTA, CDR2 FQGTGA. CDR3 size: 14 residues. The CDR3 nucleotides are TGTGCCAGCAGCTTGCAAGGTGTCACCGGGGAGCTGTTTTTT. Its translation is CASSLQGVTGELFF. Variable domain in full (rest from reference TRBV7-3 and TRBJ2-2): GAGVSQTPSNKVTEKGKYVELRCDPISGHTALYWYRQSLGQGPEFLIYFQGTGAADDSGLPNDRFFAVRPEGSVSTLKIQRTERGDSAVYLCASSLQGVTGELFFGEGSRLTVL.

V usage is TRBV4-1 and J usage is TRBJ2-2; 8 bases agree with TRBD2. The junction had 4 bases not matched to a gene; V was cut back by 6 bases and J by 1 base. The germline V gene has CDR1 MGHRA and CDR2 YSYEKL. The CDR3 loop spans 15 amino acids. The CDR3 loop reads CASRQLAVNTGELFF. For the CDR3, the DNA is TGCGCCAGCAGACAACTAGCGGTGAACACCGGGGAGCTGTTTTTT.